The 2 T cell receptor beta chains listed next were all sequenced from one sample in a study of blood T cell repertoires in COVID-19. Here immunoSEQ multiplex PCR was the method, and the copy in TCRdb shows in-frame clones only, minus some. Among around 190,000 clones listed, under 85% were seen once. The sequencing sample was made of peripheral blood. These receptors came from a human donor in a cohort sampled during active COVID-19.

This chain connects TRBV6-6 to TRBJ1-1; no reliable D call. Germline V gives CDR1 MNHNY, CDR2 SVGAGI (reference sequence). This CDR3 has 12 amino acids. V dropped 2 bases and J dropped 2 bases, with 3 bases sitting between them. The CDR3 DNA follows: TGTGCCAGCAGTTACGTAAACACTGAAGCTTTCTTT. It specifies CASSYVNTEAFF.

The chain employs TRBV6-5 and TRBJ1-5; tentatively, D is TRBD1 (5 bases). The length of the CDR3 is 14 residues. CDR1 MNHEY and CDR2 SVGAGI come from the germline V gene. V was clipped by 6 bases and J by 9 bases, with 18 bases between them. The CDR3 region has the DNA TGTGCCAGCAGCCGCCGACAGTCTGAGGCGCCCCAGCATTTT. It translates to CASSRRQSEAPQHF.